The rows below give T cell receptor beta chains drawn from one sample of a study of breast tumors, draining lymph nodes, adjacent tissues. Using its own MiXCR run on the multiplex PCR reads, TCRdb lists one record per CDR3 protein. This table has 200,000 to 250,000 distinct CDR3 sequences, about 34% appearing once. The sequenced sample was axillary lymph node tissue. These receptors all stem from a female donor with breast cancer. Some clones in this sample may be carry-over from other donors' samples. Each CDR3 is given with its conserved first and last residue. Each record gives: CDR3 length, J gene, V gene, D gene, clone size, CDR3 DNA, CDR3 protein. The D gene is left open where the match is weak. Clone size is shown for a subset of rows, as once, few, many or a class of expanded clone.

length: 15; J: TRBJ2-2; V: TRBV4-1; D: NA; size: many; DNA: TGCGCCAGCAGCCAAGAAATCAGGAACACCGGGGAGCTGTTTTTT; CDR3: CASSQEIRNTGELFF
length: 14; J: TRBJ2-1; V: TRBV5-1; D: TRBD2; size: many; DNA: TGCGCCAGTTCGACTAGCGGGAGGGTTTTTGAGCAGTTCTTC; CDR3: CASSTSGRVFEQFF
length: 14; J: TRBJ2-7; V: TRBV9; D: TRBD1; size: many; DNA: TGTGCCAGCAGCGTCGGGACAGGAGCCTACGAGCAGTACTTC; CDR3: CASSVGTGAYEQYF
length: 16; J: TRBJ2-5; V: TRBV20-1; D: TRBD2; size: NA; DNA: TGCAGTGCTATCGGACTAGCGGGAGTGAAAGGGGAGACCCAGTACTTC; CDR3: CSAIGLAGVKGETQYF
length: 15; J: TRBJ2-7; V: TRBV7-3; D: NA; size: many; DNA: TGTGCCAGCAGCTTAACGCCAACTAGCTCCTACGAGCAGTACTTC; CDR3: CASSLTPTSSYEQYF
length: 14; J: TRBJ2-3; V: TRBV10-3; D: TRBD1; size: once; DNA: TGTGCCAGCAGTTCGACAGGGCGCACAGATACGCAGTATTTT; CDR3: CASSSTGRTDTQYF
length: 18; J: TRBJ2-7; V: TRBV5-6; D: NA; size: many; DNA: TGTGCCAGCAGCTTGGGGCATGGTTTCCGGGACGCCTCCTACGAGCAGTACTTC; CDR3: CASSLGHGFRDASYEQYF
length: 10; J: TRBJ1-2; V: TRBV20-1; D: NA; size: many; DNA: TGCAGTGCTCTAAGTAATGGCTACACCTTC; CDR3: CSALSNGYTF
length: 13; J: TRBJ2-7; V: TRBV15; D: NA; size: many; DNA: TGTGCCACCAGCAGGGCGTCCGCCTACGAGCAGTACTTC; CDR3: CATSRASAYEQYF
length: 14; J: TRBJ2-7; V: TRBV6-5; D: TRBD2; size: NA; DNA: TGTGCCAGCATAGTTGCGGGGGGACCTTACGAGCAGTACTTC; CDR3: CASIVAGGPYEQYF
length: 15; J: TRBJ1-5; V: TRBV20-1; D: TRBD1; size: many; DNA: TGCAGTGCTAGAAAACAGGGGTCTAGCAATCAGCCCCAGCATTTT; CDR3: CSARKQGSSNQPQHF
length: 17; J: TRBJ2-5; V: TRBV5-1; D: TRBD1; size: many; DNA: TGCGCCAGCAGCACAGGGACAGGGGGTTCCGTGAGAGAGACCCAGTACTTC; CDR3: CASSTGTGGSVRETQYF
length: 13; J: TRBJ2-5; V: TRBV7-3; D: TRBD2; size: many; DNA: TGTGCCAGCAGCCCCGGACTAGCGGAGACCCAGTACTTC; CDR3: CASSPGLAETQYF
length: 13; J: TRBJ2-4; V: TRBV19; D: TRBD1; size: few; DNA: TGTGCCACCTCGGACAGGGGGTTAAACATTCAGTACTTC; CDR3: CATSDRGLNIQYF
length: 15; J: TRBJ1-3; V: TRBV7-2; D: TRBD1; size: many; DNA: TGTGCCAGCAGCTTAGCGCCAGGGGGCGAAAACACCATATATTTT; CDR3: CASSLAPGGENTIYF
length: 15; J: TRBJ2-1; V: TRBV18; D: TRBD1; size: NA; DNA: TGTGCCAGCTCTCCACAGGGGCTCATGATGGATGAGCAGTTCTTC; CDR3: CASSPQGLMMDEQFF
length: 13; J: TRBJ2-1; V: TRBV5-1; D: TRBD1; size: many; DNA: TGCGCCAGCAAACTCGGACAGGGGGATGAGCAGTTCTTC; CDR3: CASKLGQGDEQFF
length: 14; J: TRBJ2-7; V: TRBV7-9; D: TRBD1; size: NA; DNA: TGTGCCAGCAGCTGGGCAGGGGACAGTTACGAGCAGTACTTC; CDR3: CASSWAGDSYEQYF
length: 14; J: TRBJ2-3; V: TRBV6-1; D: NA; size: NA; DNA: TGTGCCAGCAGTCCTCGGGCTCGCACAGATACGCAGTATTTT; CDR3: CASSPRARTDTQYF
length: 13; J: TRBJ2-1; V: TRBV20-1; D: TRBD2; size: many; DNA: TGCAGTGCTAGTGGCGGGAGCTACAATGAGCAGTTCTTC; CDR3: CSASGGSYNEQFF
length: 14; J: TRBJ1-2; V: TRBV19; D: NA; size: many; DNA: TGTGCCAGTAGTGAGGACAGTGAAGCCTATGGCTACACCTTC; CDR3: CASSEDSEAYGYTF
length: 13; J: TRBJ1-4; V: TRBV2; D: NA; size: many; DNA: TGTGCCAGCAGTAGGCAGGTTAATGAAAAACTGTTTTTT; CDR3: CASSRQVNEKLFF
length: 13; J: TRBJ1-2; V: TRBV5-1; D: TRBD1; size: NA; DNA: TGCGCCAGCAAAACGGGACAGCTCTATGGCTACACCTTC; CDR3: CASKTGQLYGYTF
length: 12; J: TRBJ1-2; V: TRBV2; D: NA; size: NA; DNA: TGTGCCAGCAGGGACAACCGCTATGGCTACACCTTC; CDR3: CASRDNRYGYTF
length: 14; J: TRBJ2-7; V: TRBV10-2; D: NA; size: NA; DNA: TGCGCCAGCAGTGCCTACACTTCCTCCTACGAGCAGTACTTC; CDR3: CASSAYTSSYEQYF
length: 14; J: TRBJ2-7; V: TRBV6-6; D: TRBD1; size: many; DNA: TGTGCCAGCAGTTACCAGGACAGGGCCTACGAGCAGTACTTC; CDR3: CASSYQDRAYEQYF
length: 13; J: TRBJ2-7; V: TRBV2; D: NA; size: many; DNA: TGTGCCAGCATGGGATCTAGAACCTACGAGCAGTACTTC; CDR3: CASMGSRTYEQYF
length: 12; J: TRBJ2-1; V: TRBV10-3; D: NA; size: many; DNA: TGTGCCATCAGTGAGTCGTCCAGGGACCAGTTCTTC; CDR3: CAISESSRDQFF
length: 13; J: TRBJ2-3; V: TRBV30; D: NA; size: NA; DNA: TGTGCCTGGAGTGTAATAGATCCAGATACGCAGTATTTT; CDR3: CAWSVIDPDTQYF
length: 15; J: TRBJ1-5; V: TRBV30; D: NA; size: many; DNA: TGTGCCTGGAGTCGGGGAACCGATAGCAATCAGCCCCAGCATTTT; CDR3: CAWSRGTDSNQPQHF
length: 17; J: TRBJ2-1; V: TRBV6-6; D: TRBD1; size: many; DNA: TGTGCCAGCAGTTACTCCTCCGGGACAGGGAATTACAATGAGCAGTTCTTC; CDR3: CASSYSSGTGNYNEQFF
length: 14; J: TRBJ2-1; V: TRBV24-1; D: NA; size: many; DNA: TGTGCCACCAGTGATCGGCTACTCAGGGATGAGCAGTTCTTC; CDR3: CATSDRLLRDEQFF
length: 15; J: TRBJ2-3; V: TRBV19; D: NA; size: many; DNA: TGTGCCAGTAGTATAGTGGCGTCTAGCACAGATACGCAGTATTTT; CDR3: CASSIVASSTDTQYF
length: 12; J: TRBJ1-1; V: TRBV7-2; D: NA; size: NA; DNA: TGTGCCAGCAGCATAGTCAACACTGAAGCTTTCTTT; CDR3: CASSIVNTEAFF
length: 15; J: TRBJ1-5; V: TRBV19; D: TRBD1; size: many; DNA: TGTGCCACCCGCGGGCGAAGGGGGCCCAATCAGCCCCAGCATTTT; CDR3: CATRGRRGPNQPQHF
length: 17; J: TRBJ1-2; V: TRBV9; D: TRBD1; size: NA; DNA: TGTGCCAGCTCACCGAGGACAGGGGGCGAAAATTTTTATGGCTACACCTTC; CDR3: CASSPRTGGENFYGYTF
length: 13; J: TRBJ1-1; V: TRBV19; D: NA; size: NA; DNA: TGTGCCAGTAGTCCCCGCCCAGGGCCGAAAGCTTTCTTT; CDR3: CASSPRPGPKAFF
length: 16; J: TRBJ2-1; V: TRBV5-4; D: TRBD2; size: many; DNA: TGTGCCAGCAGCTTGAAGCGGGGGGGCGCATTGGATGAGCAGTTCTTC; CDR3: CASSLKRGGALDEQFF
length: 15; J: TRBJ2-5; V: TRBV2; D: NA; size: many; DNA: TGTGCCAGCAGTGAAGCAGTTAACAGCCAAGAGACCCAGTACTTC; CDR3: CASSEAVNSQETQYF
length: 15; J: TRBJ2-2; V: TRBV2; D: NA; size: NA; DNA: TGTGCCAGCAGTGAAAGGAAGGGGAACACCGGGAAGCTGTTTTTT; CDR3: CASSERKGNTGKLFF
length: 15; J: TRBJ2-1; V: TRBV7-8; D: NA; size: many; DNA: TGTGCCAGCAGCTCCGAGGGCGGGAATTACAATGAGCAGTTCTTC; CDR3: CASSSEGGNYNEQFF
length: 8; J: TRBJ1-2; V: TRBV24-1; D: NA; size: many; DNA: TGTGCTAACTATGGCTACACCTTC; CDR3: CANYGYTF
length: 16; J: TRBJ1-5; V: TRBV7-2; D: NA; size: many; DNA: TGTGCCAGCAGCTTAGCGGCAGGGTTTAGCAATCAGCCCCAGCATTTT; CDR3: CASSLAAGFSNQPQHF
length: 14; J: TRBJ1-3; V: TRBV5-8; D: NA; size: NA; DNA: TGTGCCAGCAGCCAGGGAGGGCCTGGAAACACCATATATTTT; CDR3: CASSQGGPGNTIYF
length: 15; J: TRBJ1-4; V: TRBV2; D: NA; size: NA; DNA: TGTGCCAGCAAAGCGGGGGGGCGCACCGGGGAAAAACTGTTTTTT; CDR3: CASKAGGRTGEKLFF
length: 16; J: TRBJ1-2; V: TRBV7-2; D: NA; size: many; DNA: TGTGCCAGCAGCTTTTCAGTCAGGGGAGGAAACTATGGCTACACCTTC; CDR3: CASSFSVRGGNYGYTF